A single sample gave rise to the 20 T cell receptor beta chains below, sequenced in a study of CD8 T cells in ankylosing spondylitis. Findings and caveats of the study: Within ankylosing spondylitis blood, a TCR beta motif made up of roughly eight highly homologous variants appeared to be characteristic.

TCRdb passed the 5' RACE reads through MiXCR, listing each CDR3 protein once. The table includes 670,000 or so distinct CDR3 sequences, 15% to 20% detected once. These receptors are not linked to any known antigen. Sequenced material: blood, either unsorted or a sorted T cell fraction (not recorded which). These receptors originate from a male donor with ankylosing spondylitis.

The chain recombines TRBV20-1 with TRBJ2-7, with unresolved D. V lost 5 bases, J lost 0 bases, and 11 bases lay in between. Per the germline V gene, CDR1 is DFQATT and CDR2 is SNEGSKA (reference sequence). The CDR3 spans 13 residues. The CDR3 protein is CSAPDFTSYEQYF. The DNA for the CDR3 is TGCAGTGCTCCCGACTTTACCTCCTACGAGCAGTACTTC.

Only a few counts were recorded for this clonotype. The genes are TRBV7-3 and TRBJ2-1; 8 bases line up with TRBD2. Germline V CDR1 and CDR2: SGHTA, FQGTGA. J gave up 2 bases and V 2 bases, and 5 bases lay outside the gene matches. The CDR3 totals 16 residues. CDR3 residues: CASSLRGGGTYNEQFF. CDR3 DNA: TGTGCCAGCAGCTTACGGGGCGGGGGGACCTACAATGAGCAGTTCTTC.

This clonotype was picked up a small number of times. The chain links TRBV6-1 to TRBJ2-7; 7 bases are a match to TRBD1. Germline trimming cut 8 bases from V and 1 base from J; bases unmatched to any gene: 8. Germline V CDR1 and CDR2: MNHNS, SASEGT. The CDR3 extends over 14 amino acids. CDR3 nucleotides: TGTGCCAGCTCGGACAGGCAGGGGTCCTACGAGCAGTACTTC. Its translation: CASSDRQGSYEQYF.

This clonotype was seen a few times. The V gene is TRBV20-1, the J gene TRBJ2-5; 7 bases agree with TRBD2. V gave up 4 bases and J gave up 2 bases; unmatched junction bases: 7. This CDR3 contains 14 residues. Germline V gives CDR1 DFQATT, CDR2 SNEGSKA (reference sequence). This CDR3 reads CSATRSGKQETQYF. In nucleotides, the CDR3 is TGCAGTGCTACCCGAAGCGGGAAACAAGAGACCCAGTACTTC.

This clonotype has more than one count but fewer than ten. The CDR3 DNA reads as TGTGCCAGCAGTTTTGGGGGCGTCAACTATGGCTACACCTTC. This encodes CASSFGGVNYGYTF. This chain connects TRBV12-3 or TRBV12-4 to TRBJ1-2, with a possible D match to TRBD1 (6 bases). Trimming pared 3 bases from V and 2 bases from J, leaving 10 bases between. CDR3 length: 14 amino acids.

J is TRBJ2-3 and V is TRBV20-1; D not resolved. The CDR3 length is 14 residues. Germline V gives CDR1 DFQATT, CDR2 SNEGSKA (reference sequence). V was clipped by 5 bases and J by 3 bases, with 15 bases between them. The CDR3, as DNA: TGCAGTGCTCGGGCCGGTACTGTTACAGATACGCAGTATTTT. Amino acid sequence: CSARAGTVTDTQYF.

The J gene is TRBJ1-2, the V gene TRBV30; D is uncertain. The CDR3 is 13 amino acids. Germline V CDR1 and CDR2: GTSNPN, SVGIG (reference sequence). V lost 3 bases and J lost 5, with 13 bases in between. The CDR3 sequence: CAWSGRNLYGYTF. CDR3 nucleotides: TGTGCCTGGAGCGGCAGAAACCTTTATGGCTACACCTTC.

The J gene is TRBJ1-1, the V gene TRBV6-1; D is unclear. CDR1 and CDR2 (germline): MNHNS, SASEGT. CDR3 length: 13 residues. The V end was cut by 3 bases, the J end by 8 bases, with 13 bases between. DNA of the CDR3: TGTGCCAGCAGTGATTGGTGGGGTGACGAAGCTTTCTTT. Its protein product is CASSDWWGDEAFF.

This clonotype was detected only a few times. The chain carries TRBV5-1 and TRBJ2-5; 10 bases map to TRBD2. The CDR3 runs 15 residues. The germline gives CDR1 SGHRS, CDR2 YFSETQ. The junction had 7 bases not matched to a gene; V was cut back by 6 bases and J by 2 bases. Written as DNA, the CDR3 is TGCGCCAGCACCCTAGCGGGGGAGGTACAAGAGACCCAGTACTTC. It codes for CASTLAGEVQETQYF.

This clonotype has only a few counts. V is TRBV20-1 and J is TRBJ2-7; no reliable D call. Germline-derived CDR1 and CDR2 are DFQATT and SNEGSKA (reference sequence). This CDR3 contains 13 residues. Trimming shortened V by 6 bases and J by 9 bases, and 21 bases separated the two germline ends. This CDR3 is CSAPDPTRRVQYF. CDR3 nucleotides: TGCAGTGCCCCGGACCCTACCCGCCGGGTGCAGTACTTC.

This sequence joins TRBV9 and TRBJ1-2; D might be TRBD1 (5 bases). Between the trimmed V and J ends, which lost 3 bases and 3 bases, there was a span of 18 bases. Germline V gene data show CDR1 as SGDLS and CDR2 as YYNGEE. CDR3 length: 16 residues. The CDR3, as DNA: TGTGCCAGCAGCGGACAGTTATACACCTCTTACTATGGCTACACCTTC. Amino acid sequence: CASSGQLYTSYYGYTF.

The CDR3 loop reads CAWSYRAFTDTQYF. The CDR3 DNA sequence: TGTGCCTGGAGTTACAGGGCCTTCACAGATACGCAGTATTTT. The gene calls are TRBV30 and TRBJ2-3; D possibly corresponds to TRBD1 (6 bases). The germline V gene encodes CDR1 GTSNPN and CDR2 SVGIG (reference sequence). The CDR3 runs to 14 residues. V was cut by 2 bases and J by 2 bases, with 11 bases left in between.

This clonotype showed up just once. This CDR3 reads CASSLRGPGETQYF. In DNA, the CDR3 is TGTGCCAGCAGTTTACGAGGTCCCGGGGAGACCCAGTACTTC. The chain is built from TRBV12-3 or TRBV12-4 and TRBJ2-5; no clear D gene. This CDR3 comprises 14 residues. Trimming left V 2 bases short and J 5 bases short, with 12 bases between.

The gene calls are TRBV29-1 and TRBJ2-1, with 7 bases identical to TRBD2. V gave up 3 bases and J gave up 7 bases; unmatched junction bases: 15. The germline gives CDR1 SQVTM, CDR2 ANQGSEA. CDR3 length: 16 residues. The chain's CDR3 is CSVDVGAGVIRNEQFF. The CDR3 bases are TGCAGCGTTGATGTGGGTGCGGGAGTGATCCGGAATGAGCAGTTCTTC.

This clonotype turned up a few times. The chain recombines TRBV28 with TRBJ2-5, with D uncertain. Germline loops: CDR1 MDHEN, CDR2 SYDVKM. This CDR3 is 13 amino acids long. The V and J ends lost 7 bases and 7 bases respectively, with 16 bases between them. CDR3 sequence: CASTLDGPGTQYF. The DNA of the CDR3 is TGTGCCAGCACCCTGGACGGCCCGGGGACCCAGTACTTC.

The CDR3 nucleotides are TGTGCCTGGAGTGCAGGGACACCAAATCAGCCCCAGCATTTT. It codes for CAWSAGTPNQPQHF. V usage is TRBV30 and J usage is TRBJ1-5; D may be TRBD1 (6 bases). The CDR3 totals 14 residues. V was pared by 1 base and J by 4 bases, with 11 bases between. Germline CDR1 reads GTSNPN; CDR2 reads SVGIG (reference sequence).

The rearrangement joins TRBV5-1 to TRBJ2-1; D is unclear. Germline V CDR1 and CDR2: SGHRS, YFSETQ. V was pared by 1 base and J by 0 bases, with 11 bases between. The CDR3 sequence is 16 residues long. In DNA, the CDR3 is TGCGCCAGCAGCTTGAAGGCGGATAGCTCCTACAATGAGCAGTTCTTC. It translates to CASSLKADSSYNEQFF. Filled out from reference TRBV5-1 and TRBJ2-1, the complete variable domain reads KAGVTQTPRYLIKTRGQQVTLSCSPISGHRSVSWYQQTPGQGLQFLFEYFSETQRNKGNFPGRFSGRQFSNSRSEMNVSTLELGDSALYLCASSLKADSSYNEQFFGPGTRLTVL.

The V and J genes are TRBV18 and TRBJ1-1, with TRBD1 identical over 7 bases. This CDR3 is built from 14 residues. V was clipped by 3 bases and J by 5 bases; unmatched bases: 6. CDR1 and CDR2 (germline): KGHSH, LQKENI. CDR3 coding DNA: TGTGCCAGCTCACCCGACAGGGCTGGGACTGAAGCTTTCTTT. It codes for CASSPDRAGTEAFF.

The rearrangement links TRBV10-3 to TRBJ2-7; D is uncertain. The V end was cut by 3 bases, the J end by 3 bases, with 12 bases between. This CDR3 is 14 amino acids long. The germline V gene has CDR1 ENHRY and CDR2 SYGVKD. For the CDR3, the DNA is TGTGCCATCAGTGAAGGTAGTAAACGCTACGAGCAGTACTTC. Translating it yields CAISEGSKRYEQYF.

This clonotype was counted only a few times. The chain combines TRBV7-2 with TRBJ2-7; 9 positions agree with TRBD1. Germline V gene lookup returns CDR1 SGHTA and CDR2 FQGNSA. V shed 3 bases and J 6 bases; nucleotides not matched to a gene: 12. The CDR3 is 16 amino acids. Here the CDR3 reads CASSFLPADRGGEQYF. In DNA form, the CDR3 reads TGTGCCAGCAGCTTCCTCCCCGCGGACAGGGGTGGCGAGCAGTACTTC.